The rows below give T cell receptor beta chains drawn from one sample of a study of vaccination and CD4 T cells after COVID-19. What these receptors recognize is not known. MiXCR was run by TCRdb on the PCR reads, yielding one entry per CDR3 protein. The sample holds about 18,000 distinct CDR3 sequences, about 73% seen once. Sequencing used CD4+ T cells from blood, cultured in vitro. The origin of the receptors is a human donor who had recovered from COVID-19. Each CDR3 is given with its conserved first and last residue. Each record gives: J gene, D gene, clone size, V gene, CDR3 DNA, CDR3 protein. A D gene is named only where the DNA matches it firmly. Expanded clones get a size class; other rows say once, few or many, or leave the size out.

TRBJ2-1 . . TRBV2 TGTGCCAGCACGGGGGAGATGAATGAGCAGTTCTTC CASTGEMNEQFF
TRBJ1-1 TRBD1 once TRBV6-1 TGTGCCAGCAGGACCGGGACAGGGACCCTCTTT CASRTGTGTLF
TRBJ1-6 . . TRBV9 TGTGCCAGCAGCCAACAGGGAGGGCTCAATTCACCCCTCCACTTT CASSQQGGLNSPLHF
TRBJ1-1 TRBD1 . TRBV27 TGTGCCAGCAGTTTATCGAACTTGAGACAGGGTATAACTGAAGCTTTCTTT CASSLSNLRQGITEAFF
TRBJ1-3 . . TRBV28 TGTGCCTGCCGCGAGGGGGGAGGAAACACCATATATTTT CACREGGGNTIYF
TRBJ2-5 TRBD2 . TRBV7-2 TGTGCCAGCAGCTCAGGGATTCGACTAGCGGGACGAGAGACCCAGTACTTC CASSSGIRLAGRETQYF
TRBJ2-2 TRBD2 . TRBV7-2 TGTGCCAGCAGCTCGTATGGACTAGCGGGAGTGGCCGGGGAGCTGTTTTTT CASSSYGLAGVAGELFF
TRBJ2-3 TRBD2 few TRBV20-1 TGCAGTGCTAGGCGGGGGGCTAGGGGGAGAGGGAGCACAGATACGCAGTATTTT CSARRGARGRGSTDTQYF
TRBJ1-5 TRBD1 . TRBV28 TGTGCCAGCAGAAGTCCCGGGACAGGGGGAGGTCAGCCCCAGCATTTT CASRSPGTGGGQPQHF
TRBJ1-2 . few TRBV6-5 TGTGCCAGCAGTTACCACGGCAGGAGCTATGGCTACACCTTC CASSYHGRSYGYTF
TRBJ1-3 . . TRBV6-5 TGTGCCAGCAGTTACCTCGGACGGTCCTCTGGAAACACCATATATTTT CASSYLGRSSGNTIYF
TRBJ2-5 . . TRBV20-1 TGCAGTGCTAGGTTAGGGCTGGCGGCCGAGACCCAGTACTTC CSARLGLAAETQYF
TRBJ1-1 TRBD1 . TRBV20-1 TGCAGTGCTAGATCCTCCAGGGGGGAGGGCTCTGAAGCTTTCTTT CSARSSRGEGSEAFF
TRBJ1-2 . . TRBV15 TGTGCCACCAGCAGAGATCAGCTTTTTGGGGGCTACACCTTC CATSRDQLFGGYTF
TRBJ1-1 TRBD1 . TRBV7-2 TGTGCCAGCAGCTTAGCACCCGGACAGGGTGAAGCTTTCTTT CASSLAPGQGEAFF
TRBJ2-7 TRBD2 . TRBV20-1 TGCAGTAGGGGGGTAGCGGGAGACTCCTACGAGCAGTACTTC CSRGVAGDSYEQYF
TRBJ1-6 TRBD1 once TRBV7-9 TGTGCCAGCAGCTTGGCAGGGGGCGTTTCACCCCTCCACTTT CASSLAGGVSPLHF
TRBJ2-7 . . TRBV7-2 TGTGCCAGCAGCCCGCGGGGTGGGGGCTCCTACGAGCAGTACTTC CASSPRGGGSYEQYF
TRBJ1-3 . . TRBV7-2 TGTGCCAGCAGCTTAGCGGGCTCGGGAAACACCATATATTTT CASSLAGSGNTIYF
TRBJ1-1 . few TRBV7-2 TGTGCCAGCAGCTTAGATCCGAGGATGGGCACTGAAGCTTTCTTT CASSLDPRMGTEAFF
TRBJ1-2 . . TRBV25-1 TGTGCCAGCAGTGCGACTTCCTATGGCTACACCTTC CASSATSYGYTF
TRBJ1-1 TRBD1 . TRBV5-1 TGCGCCAACCAACTTGGGACAGGGTCGTATAACACTGAAGCTTTCTTT CANQLGTGSYNTEAFF
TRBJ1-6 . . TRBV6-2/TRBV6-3 TGTGCCAGCAGTCGAAACAGCGGCTTGGGTTCACCCCTCCACTTT CASSRNSGLGSPLHF
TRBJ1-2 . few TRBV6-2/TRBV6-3 TGTGCCAGCAGTTACGAGTCCGGGGGTATCTATGGCTACACCTTC CASSYESGGIYGYTF
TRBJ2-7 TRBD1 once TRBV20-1 TGCAGTGCTTTAACCGGGACAGGGGTATACGAGCAGTACTTC CSALTGTGVYEQYF
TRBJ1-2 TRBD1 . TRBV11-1 TGTGCCAGCAGCCCTTCGGGGGGACAGGGCTATGGCTACACCTTC CASSPSGGQGYGYTF
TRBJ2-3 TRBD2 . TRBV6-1 TGTGCCAGCAAGGTAGTAGCGGGAGAGTTGGGCACAGATACGCAGTATTTT CASKVVAGELGTDTQYF
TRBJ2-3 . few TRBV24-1 TGTGCCACCAGTGACCCACGGACGCCAAGCACAGATACGCAGTATTTT CATSDPRTPSTDTQYF
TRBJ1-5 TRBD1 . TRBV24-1 TGTGCCACCAGTGACTCTCGTCCGGGACAGGGCTTTGGGCAGCCCCAGCATTTT CATSDSRPGQGFGQPQHF
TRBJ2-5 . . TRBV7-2 TGTGCCAGCAGCTTAGAGGGGAAGACCCAGTACTTC CASSLEGKTQYF
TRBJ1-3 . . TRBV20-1 TGCAGTGCTAGTAGTCAGGGCTCTGGAAACACCATATATTTT CSASSQGSGNTIYF
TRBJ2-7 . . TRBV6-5 TGTGCCAGCAGTTACAGGGACTCCTACGAGCAGTACTTC CASSYRDSYEQYF
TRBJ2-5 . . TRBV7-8 TGTGCCAGCTACCCCTCCCCGTTTAACCGAGAGACCCAGTACTTC CASYPSPFNRETQYF
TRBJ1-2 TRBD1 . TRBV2 TGTGCCAGCACCGGGCAGGGGGATGGCTACACCTTC CASTGQGDGYTF
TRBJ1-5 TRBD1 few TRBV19 TGTGCCAGTAGTACCTCGACAGGGGCCAAACCCCAGCATTTT CASSTSTGAKPQHF
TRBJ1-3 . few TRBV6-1 TGTGCCAGCAGTGAAGGGGGGGGGAACAGGGACACCATATATTTT CASSEGGGNRDTIYF
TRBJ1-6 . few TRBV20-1 TGCAGTGCTAGTTTCAGAGCGAATAATTCACCCCTCCACTTT CSASFRANNSPLHF
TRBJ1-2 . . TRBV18 TGTGCCAGCTCACCCGATAGCCGACTGGGCTATGGCTACACCTTC CASSPDSRLGYGYTF
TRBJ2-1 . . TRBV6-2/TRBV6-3 TGTGCCAGCAGTTACGGCGGCTCCTACAATGAGCAGTTCTTC CASSYGGSYNEQFF
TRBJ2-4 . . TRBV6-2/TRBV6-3 TGTGCCAGCAGCTCCACGCGGGACGGTGGGACTCAGTACTTC CASSSTRDGGTQYF
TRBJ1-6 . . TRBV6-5 TGTGCCAGCAGTTCAAATTCACCCCTCCACTTT CASSSNSPLHF
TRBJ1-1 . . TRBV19 TGTGCCAGTACAACCGGGTTGAGAACTGAAGCTTTCTTT CASTTGLRTEAFF
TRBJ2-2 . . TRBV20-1 TGCAGTGCTCGAACCAGGGTTATTGGCGGGGAGCTGTTTTTT CSARTRVIGGELFF
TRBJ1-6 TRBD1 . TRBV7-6 TGTGCCAGCAGCTTGACAGGGGATAATTCACCCCTCCACTTT CASSLTGDNSPLHF
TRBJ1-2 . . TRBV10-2 TGCGCCACCGCGGAAGGGTTCTATGGCTACACCTTC CATAEGFYGYTF